The clone carrying this TCR beta chain was counted many times. Its antigen remains unidentified. This entry belongs to a study of Graves' ophthalmopathy and Graves' hyperthyroidism. Study-level findings and limits: The majority of expanded thyroid clonotypes above 0.001 frequency also occurred in blood.

Amplification from RNA transcripts yielded the TCR beta CDR3 regions. HTBI primers served in a first-round RT-PCR, which a second-round multiplex PCR followed. MiXCR, run by TCRdb on the multiplex PCR reads, gives a single entry per CDR3 protein. The sample lists 300,000 to 400,000 distinct CDR3 sequences; about a sixth were seen once. Certain patients were not enrolled. These were patients with other autoimmune diseases, uncontrolled infections, pregnancy or lactation. With V trimmed by 3 bases and J by 5 bases, 6 bases remained unmatched. Germline CDR1 reads MNHNS; CDR2 reads SASEGT. The CDR3 extends over 15 amino acids.

V and J are TRBV6-1 and TRBJ2-7; 11 bases match TRBD1. The receptor's source is an adult woman with stable Graves' hyperthyroidism. The sequencing sample was made of peripheral blood. The CDR3 bases are TGTGCCAGCAGTGACCGGACAGGGGGCTCGGACGAGCAGTACTTC. This translates into CASSDRTGGSDEQYF.